This entry lists 18 T cell receptor beta chains sequenced from one sample in a study of blood T cell repertoires in COVID-19. The data were produced by immunoSEQ multiplex PCR, yet TCRdb's version contains in-frame clones alone and is incomplete. The table lists around 280,000 clones, about nine tenths of them singletons. Input material: peripheral blood. The receptors stem from a woman aged 45 to 65 who had recovered from COVID-19.

The chain uses TRBV9 and TRBJ2-1, with 9 bases identical to TRBD2. In germline, CDR1 is SGDLS, CDR2 YYNGEE. The ends lost 0 bases at V and 7 bases at J; junction bases unmatched: 8. The CDR3 covers 16 residues. CDR3: CASSVEPAGGRNEQFF. In DNA form, the CDR3 reads TGTGCCAGCAGCGTAGAGCCAGCGGGGGGTCGAAATGAGCAGTTCTTC.

Concerning this clone itself: The sample holds other DNA sequences that translate to the same CDR3. This chain connects TRBV29-1 to TRBJ1-1; TRBD1 agrees at 8 bases. Germline V gene data show CDR1 as SQVTM and CDR2 as ANQGSEA. The CDR3 is made up of 13 amino acids. Trimming cost V 7 bases and J 0 bases; bases outside gene matches: 4. CDR3 bases: TGCAGCGCCTCGGACAGGGTGAACACTGAAGCTTTCTTT. Translation: CSASDRVNTEAFF.

This clone has just a few counts. This chain links TRBV30 with TRBJ2-3; 10 bases line up with TRBD1. Germline CDR1 is GTSNPN and CDR2 is SVGIG (reference sequence). The CDR3 totals 16 residues. J was trimmed by 5 bases and V by 4 bases; bases with no gene match: 12. The CDR3 loop is CAWTDSTGGRGDTQYF. CDR3 nucleotides: TGTGCCTGGACAGACTCGACAGGGGGCAGGGGAGATACGCAGTATTTT.

The rearrangement uses TRBV5-1 and TRBJ1-1; TRBD1 agrees at 10 bases. With V trimmed by 0 bases and J by 5 bases, 4 bases remained unmatched. CDR3 size: 15 residues. The germline gives CDR1 SGHRS, CDR2 YFSETQ. CDR3 sequence reads: CASSLGQGARTEAFF. CDR3 in DNA: TGCGCCAGCAGCTTGGGACAGGGGGCAAGGACTGAAGCTTTCTTT.

The rearrangement links TRBV6-1 to TRBJ1-3; D is possibly TRBD1 (5 bases). Germline V gene lookup returns CDR1 MNHNS and CDR2 SASEGT. V lost 4 bases to trimming and J lost 1 base, with 14 bases between them. This CDR3 spans 16 amino acids. The CDR3: CASSVGGVRSGNTIYF. The CDR3 coding sequence is TGTGCCAGCAGTGTGGGAGGGGTGCGTTCTGGAAACACCATATATTTT.

The CDR3 nucleotides are TGTGCCAGCTCGAGAGCAATATCCTACGAGCAGTACTTC. Amino acids: CASSRAISYEQYF. This chain links TRBV27 with TRBJ2-7; D gene ambiguous. Germline V gene sequence: CDR1 MNHEY, CDR2 SMNVEV (reference sequence). The CDR3 spans 13 residues. V gave up 8 bases and J gave up 1 base, with 12 bases separating them.

The rearrangement joins TRBV29-1 to TRBJ1-1, with D possibly matching TRBD1 (5 bases). The CDR3 runs 13 residues. Germline-derived CDR1 and CDR2 are SQVTM and ANQGSEA. The V end was cut by 1 base, the J end by 3 bases, with 9 bases between. CDR3 bases: TGCAGCGTTGAAGTCCAGGGCCACACTGAAGCTTTCTTT. Protein: CSVEVQGHTEAFF.

The genes are TRBV6-2 or TRBV6-3 and TRBJ1-1; tentatively, D is TRBD1 (5 bases). Trimming stripped 2 bases from V and 5 bases from J, with 12 bases between. This CDR3 has 14 amino acids. Germline CDR1 reads MNHEY; CDR2 reads SVGEGT. The CDR3 DNA is TGTGCCAGCAGTTACCAAGGGGCTAATACTGAAGCTTTCTTT. This codes for CASSYQGANTEAFF.

The CDR3 sequence: CASSFQGGSYYEQYF. The CDR3 DNA reads as TGTGCCAGCAGTTTCCAAGGGGGATCCTACTACGAGCAGTACTTC. The chain employs TRBV28 and TRBJ2-7; TRBD1 is a possible D gene (6 bases). Germline V lookup: CDR1 MDHEN, CDR2 SYDVKM. V lost 3 bases and J 3 bases, leaving 15 bases between the germline ends. The CDR3 has 15 amino acids.

The V call is TRBV5-4, the J call TRBJ2-7, with 12 bases fitting TRBD2. Germline-derived CDR1 and CDR2 are SGHNT and YYREEE (reference sequence). The CDR3 sequence is 16 residues long. V dropped 3 bases and J dropped 0; count of bases not matched to a gene: 4. CDR3 sequence (DNA): TGTGCCAGCAGCTCGCGACTAGCGGGGGACTCCTACGAGCAGTACTTC. Translating it yields CASSSRLAGDSYEQYF.

V usage is TRBV4-1 and J usage is TRBJ2-1; maybe TRBD1 (6 bases). The CDR3 is made up of 15 amino acids. Between the trimmed V and J ends, which lost 2 bases and 9 bases, there was a span of 17 bases. From germline, CDR1 is MGHRA and CDR2 YSYEKL. CDR3 region: CASSQQGNLEREQFF. DNA for the CDR3: TGCGCCAGCAGCCAACAGGGGAATCTGGAACGTGAGCAGTTCTTC.

The rearrangement links TRBV4-2 to TRBJ2-5, with 7 bases lining up with TRBD1. This CDR3 spans 15 amino acids. The V gene end was trimmed by 0 bases and the J gene end by 1 base; junction bases not matched to a gene: 2. Germline CDR1 LGHNA, CDR2 YNFKEQ. The CDR3 coding sequence is TGTGCCAGCAGCCAAGATGGGACAGTCCAAGAGACCCAGTACTTC. Translated: CASSQDGTVQETQYF.

This chain links TRBV28 with TRBJ2-1; 9 positions agree with TRBD2. This CDR3 has 16 amino acids. Losses at the gene ends were 7 bases for V and 4 bases for J; bases not matched to a gene: 11. CDR1 is MDHEN, CDR2 SYDVKM, per germline. CDR3 bases: TGTGCCAGCACCAAATTAGCGGGAGTAGATTACAATGAGCAGTTCTTC. This encodes CASTKLAGVDYNEQFF. Full variable domain (remainder filled in from reference TRBV28 and TRBJ2-1): DVKVTQSSRYLVKRTGEKVFLECVQDMDHENMFWYRQDPGLGLRLIYFSYDVKMKEKGDIPEGYSVSREKKERFSLILESASTNQTSMYLCASTKLAGVDYNEQFFGPGTRLTVL.

This rearrangement joins TRBV9 to TRBJ2-5, with 8 positions matching TRBD2. Germline lookup yields CDR1 SGDLS and CDR2 YYNGEE. The CDR3 is 16 amino acids. V trimming: 3 bases; J trimming: 4 bases; junction bases outside the gene matches: 11. The CDR3 DNA reads TGTGCCAGCAGCGGGGATAGCGGGACCGGCGGAGAGACCCAGTACTTC. Its protein is CASSGDSGTGGETQYF.

The chain carries TRBV4-3 and TRBJ2-3, with 7 bases identical to TRBD2. With 1 base clipped from V and 6 bases from J, the junction kept 7 bases outside the gene matches. Germline assignment: CDR1 LGHNA and CDR2 YSLEER. The CDR3 is made up of 15 amino acids. CDR3 sequence (DNA): TGCGCCAGCAGCCAAGGAGAGCGGGGCGGGGATACGCAGTATTTT. Residues: CASSQGERGGDTQYF.

V and J are TRBV7-9 and TRBJ2-7, with 7 bases that match TRBD1. Germline loops: CDR1 SEHNR, CDR2 FQNEAQ (reference sequence). CDR3 length equals 13 residues. Here the CDR3 reads CAVDRDYSYEQYF. DNA of the CDR3: TGTGCAGTTGACAGGGATTACTCCTACGAGCAGTACTTC.

The J gene is TRBJ1-4, the V gene TRBV7-9; 7 nucleotides align to TRBD1. The junction had 9 bases not matched to a gene; V was cut back by 3 bases and J by 14 bases. This CDR3 comprises 13 residues. The V gene's germline CDR1 is SEHNR and CDR2 FQNEAQ (reference sequence). Written as DNA, the CDR3 is TGTGCCAGCAGCTTTACGTCCGGGACAGACCTGTTTTTT. Encoded protein: CASSFTSGTDLFF. Based on the CDR3 plus reference TRBV7-9 and TRBJ1-4, the full variable domain is DTGVSQNPRHKITKRGQNVTFRCDPISEHNRLYWYRQTLGQGPEFLTYFQNEAQLEKSRLLSDRFSAERPKGSFSTLEIQRTEQGDSAMYLCASSFTSGTDLFFGSGTQLSVL.

The chain uses TRBV4-3 and TRBJ2-3; 11 nucleotides align to TRBD2. The trim removed 1 base at V and 4 bases at J, leaving 10 bases unmatched. There are 18 residues in the CDR3. Germline CDR1 reads LGHNA; CDR2 reads YSLEER. CDR3 DNA: TGCGCCAGCAGCCAAGCTGTACTAGCGGGGGAGGTCGCAGATACGCAGTATTTT. Protein product: CASSQAVLAGEVADTQYF.